This record covers a single T cell receptor (beta chain). Its target is unknown. Populations obtained by sorting all exceeded 98% purity. The source of the sample is a study of beta chain features in type 1 diabetes. Findings of the study overall: Shorter templates may be favored by PCR, equally so in patients and controls. Across patients, naive, central memory and Treg TCRB repertoires exhibited apparently greater similarity than was observed across healthy donors.

The V gene's germline CDR1 is MDHEN and CDR2 SYDVKM. CDR3 length: 13 residues. V lost 6 bases and J lost 8; bases outside the gene matches: 9. The authors reverse transcribed all of the isolated RNA, so sequencing captured expressed TCRB transcripts. Libraries were prepared by immunoSEQ multiplex PCR; TCRdb keeps only in-frame clonotypes and omits some of them. The data show hundreds of thousands of clones, approximately 8.2% seen once. The chain carries TRBV28 and TRBJ1-2; TRBD1 matches 7 bases. Sequencing input: central memory CD4+ T cells from blood. This clonotype was obtained from a woman under 30 in good health. The CDR3 sequence: CASRTRTGLGYTF. The CDR3, as DNA: TGTGCCAGCAGAACTCGGACAGGCTTGGGCTACACCTTC.